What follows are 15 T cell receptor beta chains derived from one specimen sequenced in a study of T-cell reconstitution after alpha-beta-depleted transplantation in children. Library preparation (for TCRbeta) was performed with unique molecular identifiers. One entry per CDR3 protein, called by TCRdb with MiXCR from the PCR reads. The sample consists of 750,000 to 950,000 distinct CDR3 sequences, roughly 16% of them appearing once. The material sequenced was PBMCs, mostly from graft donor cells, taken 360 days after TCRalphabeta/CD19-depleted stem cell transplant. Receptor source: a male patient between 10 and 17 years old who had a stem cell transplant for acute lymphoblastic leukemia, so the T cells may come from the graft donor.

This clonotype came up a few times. The CDR3 here is CASSPWRGEQFF. As DNA, the CDR3 is TGTGCCAGCTCACCCTGGCGGGGTGAGCAGTTCTTC. The chain has TRBV18 and TRBJ2-1; tentative D call: TRBD2 (6 bases). Germline V lookup: CDR1 KGHSH, CDR2 LQKENI. The CDR3 runs 12 residues. The ends were cut back, 3 bases at V and 9 bases at J, with 9 bases in the middle.

This CDR3 is CATSRDYPSDWEQYF. The CDR3 nucleotides read TGTGCCACCAGCAGAGATTATCCTAGCGATTGGGAGCAGTACTTC. The J gene is TRBJ2-7, the V gene TRBV15; weak D call: TRBD2 (6 bases). The V end was cut by 0 bases, the J end by 7 bases, with 16 bases between. The CDR3 runs 15 residues. The germline CDR1 and CDR2 sequences are LNHNV and YYDKDF (reference sequence). Looking up the rest from reference TRBV15 and TRBJ2-7 gives the full variable domain: DAMVIQNPRYQVTQFGKPVTLSCSQTLNHNVMYWYQQKSSQAPKLLFHYYDKDFNNEADTPDNFQSRRPNTSFCFLDIRSPGLGDTAMYLCATSRDYPSDWEQYFGPGTRLTVT.

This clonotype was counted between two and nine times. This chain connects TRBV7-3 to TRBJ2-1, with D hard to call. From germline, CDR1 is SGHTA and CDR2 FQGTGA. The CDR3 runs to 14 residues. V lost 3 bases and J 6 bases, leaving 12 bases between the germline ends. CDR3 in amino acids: CASSFGWARNEQFF. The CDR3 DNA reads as TGTGCCAGCAGCTTCGGGTGGGCGCGCAATGAGCAGTTCTTC.

The CDR3 here is CSASGERLAGPYNEQFF. For the CDR3, the DNA is TGCAGTGCTAGTGGGGAGAGACTAGCGGGCCCCTACAATGAGCAGTTCTTC. This rearrangement joins TRBV20-1 to TRBJ2-1, with TRBD2 matching over 10 bases. Germline lookup yields CDR1 DFQATT and CDR2 SNEGSKA (reference sequence). J lost 2 bases, V lost 3 bases, and 10 bases had no gene match. The CDR3 has 17 amino acids.

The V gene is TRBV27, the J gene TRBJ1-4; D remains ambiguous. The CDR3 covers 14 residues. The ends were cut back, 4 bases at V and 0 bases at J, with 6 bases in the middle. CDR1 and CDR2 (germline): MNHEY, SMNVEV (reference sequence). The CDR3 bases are TGTGCCAGCAGTTGGGCGGCAACTAATGAAAAACTGTTTTTT. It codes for CASSWAATNEKLFF.

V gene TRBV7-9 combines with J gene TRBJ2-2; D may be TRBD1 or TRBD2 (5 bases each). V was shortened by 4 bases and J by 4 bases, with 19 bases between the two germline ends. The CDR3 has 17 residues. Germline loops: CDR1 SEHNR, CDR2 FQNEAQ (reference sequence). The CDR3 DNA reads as TGTGCCAGCAGCTCCCCCGGGACCGCTGTGGGCACCGGGGAGCTGTTTTTT. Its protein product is CASSSPGTAVGTGELFF.

The CDR3, as DNA: TGTGCCAGCAGACAGCGGGAGGCGAACACCGGGGAGCTGTTTTTT. It translates to CASRQREANTGELFF. V gene TRBV7-6 combines with J gene TRBJ2-2; 9 positions match TRBD2. The CDR3 has 15 amino acids. CDR1 SGHVS and CDR2 FNYEAQ come from the germline V gene. Unmatched junction bases numbered 2, after V lost 6 bases and J lost 0 bases.

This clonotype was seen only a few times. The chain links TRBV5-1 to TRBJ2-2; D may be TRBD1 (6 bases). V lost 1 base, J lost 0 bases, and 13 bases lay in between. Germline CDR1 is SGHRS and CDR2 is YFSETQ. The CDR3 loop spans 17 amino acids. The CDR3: CASSLLRGTPNTGELFF. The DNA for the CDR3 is TGCGCCAGCAGCTTGCTACGTGGGACACCGAACACCGGGGAGCTGTTTTTT.

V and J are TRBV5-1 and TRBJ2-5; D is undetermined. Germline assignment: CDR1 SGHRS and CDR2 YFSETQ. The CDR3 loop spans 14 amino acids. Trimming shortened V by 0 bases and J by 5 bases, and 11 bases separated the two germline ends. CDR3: CASSLVIGQETQYF. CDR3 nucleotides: TGCGCCAGCAGCTTGGTAATAGGTCAGGAGACCCAGTACTTC.

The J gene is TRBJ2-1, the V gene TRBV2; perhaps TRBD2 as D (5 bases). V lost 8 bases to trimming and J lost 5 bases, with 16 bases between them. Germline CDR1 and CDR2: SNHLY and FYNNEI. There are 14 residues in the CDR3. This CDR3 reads CASVFGAVDNEQFF. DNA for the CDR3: TGTGCCAGCGTCTTTGGAGCGGTAGACAATGAGCAGTTCTTC.

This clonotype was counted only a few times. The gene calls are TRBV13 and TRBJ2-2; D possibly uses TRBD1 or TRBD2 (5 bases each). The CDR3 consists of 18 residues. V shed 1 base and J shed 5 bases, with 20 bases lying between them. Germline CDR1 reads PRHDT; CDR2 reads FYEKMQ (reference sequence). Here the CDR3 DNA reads TGTGCCAGCAGCTTAGATTGGGGGATTTCTACGAGAACCGGGGAGCTGTTTTTT. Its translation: CASSLDWGISTRTGELFF.

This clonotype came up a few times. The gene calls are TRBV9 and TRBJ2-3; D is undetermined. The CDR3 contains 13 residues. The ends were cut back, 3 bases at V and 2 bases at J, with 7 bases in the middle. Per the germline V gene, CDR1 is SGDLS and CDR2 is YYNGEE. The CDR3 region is CASSALVTDTQYF. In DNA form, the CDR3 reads TGTGCCAGCAGCGCGCTAGTCACAGATACGCAGTATTTT. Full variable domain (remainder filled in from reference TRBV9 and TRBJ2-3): DSGVTQTPKHLITATGQRVTLRCSPRSGDLSVYWYQQSLDQGLQFLIQYYNGEERAKGNILERFSAQQFPDLHSELNLSSLELGDSALYFCASSALVTDTQYFGPGTRLTVL.

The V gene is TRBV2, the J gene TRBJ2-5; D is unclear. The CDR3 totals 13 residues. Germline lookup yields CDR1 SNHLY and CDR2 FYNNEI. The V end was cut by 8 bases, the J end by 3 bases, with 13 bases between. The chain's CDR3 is CASDLEEEETQYF. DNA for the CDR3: TGTGCCAGCGACCTAGAAGAGGAAGAGACCCAGTACTTC.

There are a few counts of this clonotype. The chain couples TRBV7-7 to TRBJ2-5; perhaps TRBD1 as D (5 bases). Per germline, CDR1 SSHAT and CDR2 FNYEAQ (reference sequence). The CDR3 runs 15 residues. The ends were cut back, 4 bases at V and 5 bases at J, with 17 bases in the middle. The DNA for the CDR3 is TGTGCCAGCAGCTCGAATGGGGCCGTCCACGAGACCCAGTACTTC. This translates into CASSSNGAVHETQYF. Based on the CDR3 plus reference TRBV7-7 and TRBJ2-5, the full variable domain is GAGVSQSPRYKVTKRGQDVTLRCDPISSHATLYWYQQALGQGPEFLTYFNYEAQPDKSGLPSDRFSAERPEGSISTLTIQRTEQRDSAMYRCASSSNGAVHETQYFGPGTRLLVL.

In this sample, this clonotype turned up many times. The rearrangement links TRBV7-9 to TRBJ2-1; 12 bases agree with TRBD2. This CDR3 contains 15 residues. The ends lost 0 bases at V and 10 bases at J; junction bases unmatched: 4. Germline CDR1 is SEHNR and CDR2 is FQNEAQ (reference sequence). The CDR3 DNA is TGTGCCAGCAGCTTAGCACTAGCGGGAGGAGGAGAGCAGTTCTTC. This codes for CASSLALAGGGEQFF.